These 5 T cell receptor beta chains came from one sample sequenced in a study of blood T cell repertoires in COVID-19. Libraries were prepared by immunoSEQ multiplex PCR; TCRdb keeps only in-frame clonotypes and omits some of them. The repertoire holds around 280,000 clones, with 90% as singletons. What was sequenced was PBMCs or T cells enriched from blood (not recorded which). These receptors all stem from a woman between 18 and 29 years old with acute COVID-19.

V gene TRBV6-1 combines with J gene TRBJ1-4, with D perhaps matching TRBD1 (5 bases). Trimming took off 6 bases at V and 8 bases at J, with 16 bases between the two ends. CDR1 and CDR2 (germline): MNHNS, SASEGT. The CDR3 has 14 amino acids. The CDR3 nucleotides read TGTGCCAGCAGGGGAGGGGTTGGCGCGGAAAAACTGTTTTTT. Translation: CASRGGVGAEKLFF.

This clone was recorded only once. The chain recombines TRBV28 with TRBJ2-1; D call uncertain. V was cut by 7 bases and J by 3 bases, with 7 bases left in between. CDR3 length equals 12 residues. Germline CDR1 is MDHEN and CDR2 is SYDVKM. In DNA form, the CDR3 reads TGTGCCAGCACAGTTAACTACAATGAGCAGTTCTTC. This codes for CASTVNYNEQFF.

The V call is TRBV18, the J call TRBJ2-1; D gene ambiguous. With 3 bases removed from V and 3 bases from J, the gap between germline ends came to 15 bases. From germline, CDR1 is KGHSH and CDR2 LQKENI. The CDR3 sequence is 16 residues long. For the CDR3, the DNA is TGTGCCAGCTCACCGGGTTCCGGGTCGAGCTACAATGAGCAGTTCTTC. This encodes CASSPGSGSSYNEQFF.

CDR3 sequence (DNA): TGTGCCAGCAGCTTAGGCCAGGCCGGGACTAGTGCCGGGGAGCTGTTTTTT. Encoded protein: CASSLGQAGTSAGELFF. The chain is built from TRBV11-2 and TRBJ2-2; 8 nucleotides line up with TRBD2. CDR3 length equals 17 residues. CDR1 and CDR2 from the germline V gene are SGHAT and FQNNGV. After removal of 1 base from V and 6 bases from J, the junction contained 10 bases not matched to a gene.

The CDR3 is CASSLPGSYEQYF. In DNA form, the CDR3 reads TGTGCCAGCTCACTCCCCGGCTCCTACGAGCAGTACTTC. The V gene is TRBV18, the J gene TRBJ2-7; D uncertain. V gave up 4 bases and J gave up 0 bases, with 7 bases separating them. The germline gives CDR1 KGHSH, CDR2 LQKENI. The length of the CDR3 is 13 residues.